This T cell receptor beta chain was identified in a study of blood T cell repertoires in COVID-19. About the study: From the United States, Italy and Spain came samples of acute and convalescent COVID-19.

In the original analysis: Amplification of reference gene primers provided the estimated nucleated cell counts. Sequenced by immunoSEQ multiplex PCR; TCRdb stores in-frame clones only, minus some. The V and J calls and clone size are taken from that table; D and trimming were inferred from the DNA. The sample lists 200,000 or so clones, over 80% occurring once. The CDR3 is 13 amino acids. J lost 4 bases, V lost 7 bases, and 5 bases had no gene match. Germline V lookup: CDR1 MDHEN, CDR2 SYDVKM. This clonotype was sampled from a middle-aged woman with acute or convalescent COVID-19. The sample comprised peripheral blood. The chain couples TRBV28 to TRBJ2-3; 7 bases fit TRBD2. The CDR3 sequence is CASTLSGADTQYF. In DNA, the CDR3 is TGTGCCAGCACCTTGAGCGGGGCAGATACGCAGTATTTT.